A selection of T cell receptor beta chains follows, all from one sample in a study of control samples from healthy donors and cancer patients. Some clones are missing from TCRdb's copy, which holds only in-frame ones; the method was immunoSEQ multiplex PCR. The table lists fewer than 200,000 clones, 90% of them singletons. Sequencing was performed on blood. All receptors come from a woman aged 45-65 years in good health. Each CDR3 is given without its conserved first and last residue.

v_call	j_call	cdr3_aa
TRBV7-2	TRBJ1-5	ASSLGGTGGFPQH
TRBV28	TRBJ1-1	ASRWLGVGMNTEAF
TRBV29-1	TRBJ2-5	SVPDSRGSQETQY
TRBV29-1	TRBJ1-5	SVGTGNQPQH
TRBV7-2	TRBJ2-7	ASSLTPGQAYEQY
TRBV3-1/TRBV3-2	TRBJ2-3	ASSLLRTGRYGQY
TRBV9	TRBJ1-4	ASSVGAGRPTNEKLF
TRBV10-3	TRBJ2-7	AISENSGSLEGEQY
TRBV28	TRBJ1-3	ASSLKGGSGNTIY
TRBV5-1	TRBJ2-5	ASSGGLQGPKETQY
TRBV28	TRBJ2-7	ASRAISGTVYEQY
TRBV5-1	TRBJ1-1	ASSRRQGAGTEAF
TRBV11-2	TRBJ2-7	ASSLAITGEQY
TRBV27	TRBJ1-1	ASSSPGENTEAF
TRBV14	TRBJ1-2	ASSLQGSYGYT
TRBV7-2	TRBJ1-6	ASSLETGALH
TRBV24-1	TRBJ2-5	ATSESSGRVGETQY
TRBV21-1	TRBJ1-1	ASSGLTQENTEAF
TRBV4-2	TRBJ1-6	ASSRWVGREGQETLH
TRBV3-1/TRBV3-2	TRBJ1-5	ASSQEGGVVGQPQH
TRBV28	TRBJ1-4	ASSLWGRDSRKLF
TRBV9	TRBJ1-1	ASSGGGTTEAF
TRBV29-1	TRBJ2-3	SVDLATDTQY
TRBV9	TRBJ1-6	ASSVDPRTGQGSPLH
TRBV9	TRBJ2-2	ASSVGVGRINTGELF
TRBV7-9	TRBJ2-7	ASSSRGGRSYEQY
TRBV3-1/TRBV3-2	TRBJ2-2	ASSQLRNTGELF
TRBV19	TRBJ1-2	ARGDGRPNYGYT
TRBV10-3	TRBJ2-1	ASRTGGNDEQF
TRBV10-2	TRBJ2-7	ASRYTSGSTYEQY
TRBV4-3	TRBJ2-3	ASSQEQGAADTQY
TRBV12-5	TRBJ2-5	ASGSGQGQETQY
TRBV4-3	TRBJ2-1	ASSLQGRDEQF
TRBV30	TRBJ2-3	AWSVGGADTQY
TRBV9	TRBJ1-1	ASSVDRGYTEAF
TRBV27	TRBJ2-7	ASRESGQTYEQY
TRBV7-2	TRBJ2-1	ASSRTLGWSRNEQF
TRBV12-3/TRBV12-4	TRBJ2-1	ASGRGSNEQF
TRBV9	TRBJ1-1	ASSVGGSLNTEAF
TRBV15	TRBJ2-1	ATDPGGRFNEQF
TRBV9	TRBJ1-3	ASSLTAGVSGNTIY
TRBV19	TRBJ1-4	ASSGYGGGIEKLF
TRBV3-1/TRBV3-2	TRBJ1-1	ASAPIGGTEAF
TRBV6-1	TRBJ2-1	ASSEGLAGHNEQF
TRBV28	TRBJ2-4	ASSVWQLAVIAKNIQY
TRBV28	TRBJ1-3	ASSIGQDAIY
TRBV6-5	TRBJ2-2	ASSRDSTGELF
TRBV6-2/TRBV6-3	TRBJ2-5	ASSLLRGLAAYQETQY
TRBV5-8	TRBJ1-2	ASSWGLYGYT
TRBV18	TRBJ2-7	ASSPGQGRSEQY
TRBV6-6	TRBJ2-6	ASSYDFGANVLT
TRBV12-3/TRBV12-4	TRBJ1-5	ASSLSENQPQH
TRBV3-1/TRBV3-2	TRBJ2-4	ASSQRLRDKNIQY
TRBV5-1	TRBJ2-4	ASSLAGGPGSIQY
TRBV18	TRBJ1-2	ASSPEGKYGYT
TRBV4-1	TRBJ1-2	ASSQDSSGGLGYT
TRBV7-2	TRBJ2-7	ASSLEVGGQY
TRBV5-4	TRBJ2-7	ASSLAYGISYEQY
TRBV3-1/TRBV3-2	TRBJ1-2	ASRPSQVPYGYT
TRBV5-6	TRBJ1-5	ASSLGKEVGGRNQPQH